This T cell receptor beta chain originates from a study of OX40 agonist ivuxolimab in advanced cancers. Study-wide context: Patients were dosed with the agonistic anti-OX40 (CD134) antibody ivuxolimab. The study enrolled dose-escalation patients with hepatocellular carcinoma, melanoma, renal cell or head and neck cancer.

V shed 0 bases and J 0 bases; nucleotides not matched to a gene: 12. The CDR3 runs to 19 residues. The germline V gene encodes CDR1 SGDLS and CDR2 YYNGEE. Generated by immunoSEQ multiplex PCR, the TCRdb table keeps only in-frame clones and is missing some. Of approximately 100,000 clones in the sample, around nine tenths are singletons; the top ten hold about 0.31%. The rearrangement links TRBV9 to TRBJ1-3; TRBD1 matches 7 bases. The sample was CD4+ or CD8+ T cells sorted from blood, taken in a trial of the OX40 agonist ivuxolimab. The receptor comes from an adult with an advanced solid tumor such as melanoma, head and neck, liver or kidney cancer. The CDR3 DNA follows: TGTGCCAGCAGCGTAGGTAGCAGGGGGATTTCTAGCTCTGGAAACACCATATATTTT. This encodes CASSVGSRGISSSGNTIYF.